These 4 T cell receptor beta chains came from one sample sequenced in a study of shared clonotypes between healthy human individuals. Sequencing was performed with immunoSEQ multiplex PCR; in TCRdb, only in-frame clones are kept and a portion is missing. Of over a million clones in the sample, about four fifths were seen once. The sample consisted of memory CD4+ T cells from PBMCs. This sample's subset: CD45RA-negative fraction. All receptors derive from a man between 18 and 35 years old in good health. Some clones in this sample may be carry-over from other donors' samples.

The J gene is TRBJ1-1, the V gene TRBV7-8; no definite D call. Germline V gene data show CDR1 as SGHVS and CDR2 as FQNEAQ. V was clipped by 2 bases and J by 10 bases, with 11 bases between them. The CDR3 is made up of 12 amino acids. CDR3 amino acids: CASSLLRQGAFF. The CDR3 region has the DNA TGTGCCAGCAGCTTACTACGACAAGGAGCTTTCTTT.

CDR3 amino acids: CATYQTGEQYF. CDR3 nucleotide sequence: TGTGCCACCTATCAAACTGGGGAGCAGTACTTC. This chain links TRBV28 with TRBJ2-7; no firm D call. Germline CDR1 and CDR2: MDHEN and SYDVKM. The V gene lost 10 bases and the J gene lost 7 bases, with 14 bases spanning the gap. The CDR3 consists of 11 residues.

This clone was observed a few times. This same CDR3 is encoded by further DNA sequences in the sample. This sequence joins TRBV28 and TRBJ2-1; D gene unclear. Trimming removed 3 bases at V and 6 bases at J, with 3 bases between. This CDR3 is 11 amino acids long. CDR1 and CDR2 from the germline V gene are MDHEN and SYDVKM. The CDR3 protein is CASSFLNEQFF. CDR3 nucleotide sequence: TGTGCCAGCAGTTTCCTCAATGAGCAGTTCTTC.

The chain recombines TRBV5-1 with TRBJ1-4, with D possibly matching TRBD1 (5 bases). This CDR3 has 14 residues. Per germline, CDR1 SGHRS and CDR2 YFSETQ. The V gene lost 1 base and the J gene lost 5 bases, with 9 bases spanning the gap. The CDR3 DNA sequence: TGCGCCAGCAGCTTGACGGGGCTAAATGAAAAACTGTTTTTT. Translating it yields CASSLTGLNEKLFF.